Below are 24 T cell receptor beta chains sequenced from a single sample in a study of OX40 agonist ivuxolimab in advanced cancers. The method was the immunoSEQ multiplex PCR assay. Entries here come from immuneACCESS through TCRdb and include only in-frame sequences with V and J called. Some clones fail to appear in such tables; in the studies checked, an unresolved V gene covers under half of the shortfall, and the cause of the remainder is unknown. The sample records some 65,000 clones, roughly 89% of which are singletons. The ten largest clones represent around 12% of the sample. The sequences come from CD4+ or CD8+ T cells sorted from blood, collected in a trial of the OX40 agonist ivuxolimab. Receptors originate from an adult with an advanced solid tumor such as melanoma, head and neck, liver or kidney cancer.

The rearrangement joins TRBV27 to TRBJ2-1; D call uncertain. V shed 8 bases and J shed 7 bases, with 15 bases lying between them. This CDR3 region has 13 residues. Per germline, CDR1 MNHEY and CDR2 SMNVEV (reference sequence). DNA of the CDR3: TGTGCCAGCGGCCCACCGCAGGTGAATGAGCAGTTCTTC. Protein: CASGPPQVNEQFF.

This clone occurred once. The chain employs TRBV27 and TRBJ2-1, with 9 bases matching TRBD2. CDR3 size: 15 residues. Germline V gene lookup returns CDR1 MNHEY and CDR2 SMNVEV (reference sequence). Trimming at V came to 6 bases and at J to 2 bases, leaving 5 bases not matched to a gene. CDR3 sequence reads: CASSSVAGAYNEQFF. The CDR3 DNA sequence: TGTGCCAGCAGCTCCGTAGCGGGAGCCTACAATGAGCAGTTCTTC.

The chain recombines TRBV10-2 with TRBJ1-5, with unresolved D. From germline, CDR1 is WSHSY and CDR2 SAAADI. The germline V and J ends were trimmed by 1 base and 1 base, with 8 bases remaining between them. The CDR3 totals 15 residues. The CDR3 is CASSEYDGSNQPQHF. The CDR3 region has the DNA TGCGCCAGCAGTGAGTACGACGGAAGCAATCAGCCCCAGCATTTT.

V is TRBV11-1 and J is TRBJ2-7; 7 bases align to TRBD1. The CDR3 is made up of 13 amino acids. J gave up 6 bases and V 1 base, and 3 bases lay outside the gene matches. Germline lookup yields CDR1 SGHAT and CDR2 FQDESV (reference sequence). The CDR3 DNA is TGTGCCAGCAGCTTAGAATCAGGGGGCGAGCAGTACTTC. Protein sequence: CASSLESGGEQYF.

The chain is built from TRBV29-1 and TRBJ1-5; the match to TRBD1 covers 7 bases. V was clipped by 4 bases and J by 0 bases; unmatched bases: 3. CDR3 length: 14 amino acids. CDR1 is SQVTM and CDR2 is ANQGSEA in the germline V gene. CDR3 bases: TGCAGCGTTGGACAGGGAGATAGCAATCAGCCCCAGCATTTT. This sequence encodes CSVGQGDSNQPQHF. Supplemented by reference TRBV29-1 and TRBJ1-5, the full variable domain reads SAVISQKPSRDICQRGTSLTIQCQVDSQVTMMFWYRQQPGQSLTLIATANQGSEATYESGFVIDKFPISRPNLTFSTLTVSNMSPEDSSIYLCSVGQGDSNQPQHFGDGTRLSIL.

The V and J genes are TRBV4-1 and TRBJ2-7, with D perhaps matching TRBD2 (7 bases). The CDR3 runs to 15 residues. Germline CDR1 reads MGHRA; CDR2 reads YSYEKL. V lost 3 bases to trimming and J lost 4 bases, with 16 bases between them. CDR3 sequence reads: CASSHMTGGGYEQYF. The DNA for the CDR3 is TGCGCCAGCAGCCACATGACAGGCGGGGGTTACGAGCAGTACTTC.

V gene TRBV7-9 combines with J gene TRBJ2-1, with TRBD2 matching 13 bases. Germline-derived CDR1 and CDR2 are SEHNR and FQNEAQ (reference sequence). CDR3 length equals 16 residues. After removal of 5 bases from V and 10 bases from J, the junction contained 11 bases not matched to a gene. The CDR3 coding sequence is TGTGCCAGCAGCCCACTACTAGCGGGAGGGCCGGTCGAGCAGTTCTTC. Translation: CASSPLLAGGPVEQFF.

The rearrangement joins TRBV4-1 to TRBJ1-6; 7 nucleotides line up with TRBD1. Trimming at V came to 1 base and at J to 8 bases, leaving 17 bases not matched to a gene. Germline V CDR1 and CDR2: MGHRA, YSYEKL. This CDR3 region has 19 residues. The CDR3 DNA reads TGCGCCAGCAGCCAAGCAGGGGGTGAAGGGGTTTGGAGGGATTCACCCCTCCACTTT. Protein product: CASSQAGGEGVWRDSPLHF.

V gene TRBV7-6 combines with J gene TRBJ1-2; 10 nucleotides match TRBD1. Per germline, CDR1 SGHVS and CDR2 FNYEAQ. J was trimmed by 7 bases and V by 5 bases; bases with no gene match: 10. This CDR3 comprises 15 residues. The CDR3 here is CASSARTGGTIGYTF. CDR3 DNA: TGTGCCAGCAGCGCCCGGACAGGGGGGACGATTGGCTACACCTTC.

Concerning this clone: One end of the junction varies from germline; a read error may be responsible. CDR3 sequence: CASSEWEGHREFF. CDR3 DNA: TGTGCCAGCAGTGAGTGGGAGGGCCACAGGGAGTTTTTC. This sequence joins TRBV2 and TRBJ1-2; D possibly corresponds to TRBD1 (6 bases). The CDR3 length is 13 residues. Germline V lookup: CDR1 SNHLY, CDR2 FYNNEI.

This chain joins TRBV27 and TRBJ2-7; unclear D gene. Germline V CDR1 and CDR2: MNHEY, SMNVEV (reference sequence). V lost 2 bases, J lost 2 bases, and 13 bases lay in between. The CDR3 spans 15 residues. The chain's CDR3 is CASSLGMELPYEQYF. Written as DNA, the CDR3 is TGTGCCAGCAGTTTAGGCATGGAGTTACCCTACGAGCAGTACTTC.

J is TRBJ1-6 and V is TRBV6-1, with 8 bases matching TRBD1. Germline V lookup: CDR1 MNHNS, CDR2 SASEGT. CDR3 length: 16 residues. Germline trimming cut 3 bases from V and 3 bases from J; bases unmatched to any gene: 4. The CDR3 coding sequence is TGTGCCAGCAGTGACCCCGGGACAGGCTATAATTCACCCCTCCACTTT. Its protein product is CASSDPGTGYNSPLHF.

The rearrangement links TRBV19 to TRBJ2-7, with 7 bases fitting TRBD1. J lost 0 bases, V lost 5 bases, and 7 bases had no gene match. The CDR3 totals 15 residues. The germline V gene encodes CDR1 LNHDA and CDR2 SQIVND (reference sequence). The CDR3: CASSSSGTASYEQYF. DNA for the CDR3: TGTGCCAGTAGTTCGTCCGGGACAGCCTCCTACGAGCAGTACTTC.

The rearrangement links TRBV29-1 to TRBJ1-1; unclear D gene. The CDR3 spans 12 residues. The V and J ends lost 7 bases and 0 bases respectively, with 9 bases between them. The germline gives CDR1 SQVTM, CDR2 ANQGSEA. The CDR3 DNA sequence: TGCAGCGCCATTACAGTGAACACTGAAGCTTTCTTT. Translation: CSAITVNTEAFF.

V and J are TRBV11-2 and TRBJ2-5; TRBD1 might be the D (5 bases). The CDR3 has 14 amino acids. CDR1 is SGHAT and CDR2 is FQNNGV in the germline V gene. Trimming stripped 1 base from V and 5 bases from J, with 11 bases between. The chain's CDR3 is CASSLAGLGETQYF. The CDR3 DNA is TGTGCCAGCAGCTTAGCAGGGCTGGGGGAGACCCAGTACTTC.

This chain links TRBV7-9 with TRBJ2-7; 8 bases line up with TRBD2. This CDR3 has 14 residues. The J segment lost 2 bases and the V segment lost 4 bases, leaving 4 bases of the junction unmatched. The germline CDR1 and CDR2 sequences are SEHNR and FQNEAQ (reference sequence). As DNA, the CDR3 is TGTGCCAGCAGCTCGGGAGGGAGCCCCTACGAGCAGTACTTC. Translated: CASSSGGSPYEQYF. Full variable domain (rest looked up from reference TRBV7-9 and TRBJ2-7): DTGVSQNPRHKITKRGQNVTFRCDPISEHNRLYWYRQTLGQGPEFLTYFQNEAQLEKSRLLSDRFSAERPKGSFSTLEIQRTEQGDSAMYLCASSSGGSPYEQYFGPGTRLTVT.

The chain combines TRBV27 with TRBJ2-7; a possible D gene is TRBD2 (5 bases). V was pared by 2 bases and J by 0 bases, with 14 bases between. This CDR3 contains 16 residues. Germline loops: CDR1 MNHEY, CDR2 SMNVEV (reference sequence). The CDR3 loop reads CASSLAPGGSSYEQYF. CDR3 sequence (DNA): TGTGCCAGCAGTTTAGCTCCAGGTGGGAGCTCCTACGAGCAGTACTTC.

This rearrangement joins TRBV11-2 to TRBJ2-4; a possible D gene is TRBD2 (6 bases). CDR1 and CDR2 (germline): SGHAT, FQNNGV. The CDR3 has 17 residues. V lost 3 bases to trimming and J lost 0 bases, with 15 bases between them. Here the CDR3 reads CASSFGGSNLAKNIQYF. The DNA for the CDR3 is TGTGCCAGCAGCTTTGGAGGGAGCAATTTAGCCAAAAACATTCAGTACTTC.

The genes are TRBV27 and TRBJ2-7; maybe TRBD1 (6 bases). CDR3 length equals 14 residues. V lost 5 bases to trimming and J lost 2 bases, with 13 bases between them. Germline V gene data show CDR1 as MNHEY and CDR2 as SMNVEV (reference sequence). CDR3 DNA sequence: TGTGCCAGCAGTCCTCAGGGGCCGACCTACGAGCAGTACTTC. Amino acid sequence: CASSPQGPTYEQYF.

This clone was seen a handful of times. This chain joins TRBV9 and TRBJ1-2; D not resolved. Germline CDR1 is SGDLS and CDR2 is YYNGEE. Trimming stripped 0 bases from V and 10 bases from J, with 7 bases between. The CDR3 consists of 11 residues. The DNA for the CDR3 is TGTGCCAGCAGCGTAGATGGGGACTACACCTTC. Translated, it gives CASSVDGDYTF. Drawing the rest from reference TRBV9 and TRBJ1-2, the complete variable domain is DSGVTQTPKHLITATGQRVTLRCSPRSGDLSVYWYQQSLDQGLQFLIQYYNGEERAKGNILERFSAQQFPDLHSELNLSSLELGDSALYFCASSVDGDYTFGSGTRLTVV.

This clone was counted at least ten times. The chain combines TRBV7-8 with TRBJ2-3, with 7 positions matching TRBD2. Germline lookup yields CDR1 SGHVS and CDR2 FQNEAQ. After removal of 5 bases from V and 2 bases from J, the junction contained 7 bases not matched to a gene. The CDR3 is made up of 15 amino acids. The chain's CDR3 is CASSMTGTTTDTQYF. CDR3 DNA sequence: TGTGCCAGCAGCATGACCGGGACTACCACAGATACGCAGTATTTT.

The chain is built from TRBV7-9 and TRBJ2-7; 8 bases map to TRBD1. The ends lost 2 bases at V and 4 bases at J; junction bases unmatched: 13. This CDR3 region has 17 residues. In germline, CDR1 is SEHNR, CDR2 FQNEAQ (reference sequence). CDR3 coding DNA: TGTGCCAGCAGCTTATTAACCGGGGACAGGCGGGTTTACGAGCAGTACTTC. Translated, it gives CASSLLTGDRRVYEQYF.

J is TRBJ1-2 and V is TRBV28; D remains unclear. Per germline, CDR1 MDHEN and CDR2 SYDVKM. The CDR3 extends over 15 amino acids. With 2 bases removed from V and 0 bases from J, the gap between germline ends came to 10 bases. The CDR3 DNA follows: TGTGCCAGCAGTTTACTCGGCGGGACTAACTATGGCTACACCTTC. Its translation is CASSLLGGTNYGYTF.

The chain links TRBV19 to TRBJ2-7; 10 bases line up with TRBD2. Germline V gives CDR1 LNHDA, CDR2 SQIVND (reference sequence). V shed 8 bases and J 3 bases; nucleotides not matched to a gene: 7. CDR3 length: 14 residues. The CDR3 is CASGPGLANYEQYF. The CDR3 DNA reads TGTGCCAGTGGACCGGGACTAGCGAACTACGAGCAGTACTTC.